This T cell receptor (beta chain) appears in the sequencing data of a study of blood T cell repertoires in COVID-19. Study as a whole: Samples came from the United States, Italy and Spain, spanning acute and convalescent COVID-19.

Authors' processing steps: Quantification of nucleated cells was approximated via reference gene primer amplification. Method: immunoSEQ multiplex PCR; TCRdb's copy keeps in-frame clones and lacks some. The V and J calls and clone size were taken over from that table, and D and trimming were inferred from the DNA. The profile shows some 200,000 clones, 70% to 85% of them singletons. Trimming removed 5 bases at V and 9 bases at J, with 20 bases between. Germline V gene data show CDR1 as SGHNT and CDR2 as YENEEA. This CDR3 is 15 amino acids long. Sequences were obtained from peripheral blood. The V gene is TRBV11-3, the J gene TRBJ2-1, with D maybe TRBD1 (6 bases). The TCR originated in a human donor with acute or convalescent COVID-19. The donor label of this sample is uncertain. CDR3 nucleotide sequence: TGTGCCAGCAGCCCCCCGGGACACGCCGTCGGTGAGCAGTTCTTC. Translating gives CASSPPGHAVGEQFF.